This T cell receptor beta chain was sequenced in a study of shared clonotypes between healthy human individuals. Details on this clone: What it binds is unknown.

Sequenced by immunoSEQ multiplex PCR; TCRdb stores in-frame clones only, minus some. The table has about 2.3 million clones, approximately 95% seen once. Germline CDR1 reads SGHRS; CDR2 reads YFSETQ. The CDR3 totals 14 residues. Trimming removed 4 bases from V and 0 bases from J, with 11 bases in between. Regarding the study as a whole: Rarefaction showed that sequencing of sorted subsets was incomplete (despite large depth).

This chain links TRBV5-1 with TRBJ2-7; D is perhaps TRBD1 (6 bases). Sequencing was done on a sample of naive CD4+ T cells from PBMCs. Subset meaning: CD45RA+ positively selected. This TCR was sampled from a man younger than 30 in good health. Some clones in this sample may be carry-over from other donors' samples. CDR3 sequence (DNA): TGCGCCAGCAGCACCCGGACAGCCTCCTACGAGCAGTACTTC. Its protein is CASSTRTASYEQYF. The full variable domain, with the rest looked up from reference TRBV5-1 and TRBJ2-7, is KAGVTQTPRYLIKTRGQQVTLSCSPISGHRSVSWYQQTPGQGLQFLFEYFSETQRNKGNFPGRFSGRQFSNSRSEMNVSTLELGDSALYLCASSTRTASYEQYFGPGTRLTVT.